Presented here are 27 T cell receptor beta chains from one specimen sequenced in a study of post-analysis software for immune sequencing data (dated by TCRdb to the mid-2010s). The meaning of the sample's time point label: second blood draw from one MS patient after hematopoietic stem cell transplantation. The method behind the library was PCR. The instrument was an Illumina HiSeq 2500. To reduce PCR and sequencing biases, unique molecular identifiers were built into the TCR beta cDNA libraries. In TCRdb, the public reads were trimmed at Q25 with fastp and aligned with MiXCR, with productive beta chains retained. One record per CDR3 amino acid sequence lists the most common genes and DNA. Present in this sample are about 160,000 distinct CDR3 sequences, roughly 34% of which were seen just once. About 26% of the sample goes to the ten largest clones. Sequencing was performed on blood, taken after autologous hematopoietic stem cell transplantation. The receptors shown here come from a girl aged 10-17 years with multiple sclerosis. Donor details come from another sample of the same person, matched by shared clones.

The chain joins TRBV13 to TRBJ2-7; maybe TRBD2 (6 bases). Germline-derived CDR1 and CDR2 are PRHDT and FYEKMQ (reference sequence). V was clipped by 7 bases and J by 5 bases, with 18 bases between them. CDR3 length equals 14 residues. The CDR3 region has the DNA TGTGCCAGCAACGTTCGGGAGAGAGACCACGAGCAGTACTTC. Its protein is CASNVRERDHEQYF.

This clonotype was seen a handful of times. The chain is built from TRBV20-1 and TRBJ2-5; 7 bases map to TRBD2. Germline V CDR1 and CDR2: DFQATT, SNEGSKA (reference sequence). The CDR3 loop spans 14 amino acids. V lost 6 bases to trimming and J lost 0 bases; unmatched junction nucleotides: 7. The CDR3 here is CSALSGTNQETQYF. The CDR3 region has the DNA TGCAGTGCCCTCTCCGGGACTAACCAAGAGACCCAGTACTTC.

Ten or more counts support this clonotype. The rearrangement links TRBV20-1 to TRBJ2-7, with 9 bases that match TRBD1. CDR1 DFQATT and CDR2 SNEGSKA come from the germline V gene (reference sequence). This CDR3 region has 16 residues. V lost 0 bases, J lost 1 base, and 7 bases stayed unmatched. Written as DNA, the CDR3 is TGCAGTGCTAGAGACGAACAGGGGGCCGTTTCCTACGAGCAGTACTTC. Residues: CSARDEQGAVSYEQYF.

This clonotype was seen a handful of times. V usage is TRBV6-1 and J usage is TRBJ2-5; possibly TRBD2 for D (6 bases). V shed 0 bases and J shed 2 bases, with 19 bases lying between them. The CDR3 loop spans 18 amino acids. Germline CDR1 reads MNHNS; CDR2 reads SASEGT. Here the CDR3 reads CASSEARLGRDRQETQYF. The CDR3 coding sequence is TGTGCCAGCAGTGAAGCGCGTCTTGGGCGGGACCGTCAAGAGACCCAGTACTTC.

This clonotype was found a few times. V is TRBV7-2 and J is TRBJ2-7; D is perhaps TRBD1 or TRBD2 (5 bases each). Germline lookup yields CDR1 SGHTA and CDR2 FQGNSA. The CDR3 runs to 16 residues. With 3 bases removed from V and 7 bases from J, the gap between germline ends came to 22 bases. The chain's CDR3 is CASSLGGKPGTWEQYF. In DNA form, the CDR3 reads TGTGCCAGCAGCTTGGGTGGGAAGCCAGGGACGTGGGAGCAGTACTTC. Full variable domain (remainder filled in from reference TRBV7-2 and TRBJ2-7): GAGVSQSPSNKVTEKGKDVELRCDPISGHTALYWYRQSLGQGLEFLIYFQGNSAPDKSGLPSDRFSAERTGGSVSTLTIQRTQQEDSAVYLCASSLGGKPGTWEQYFGPGTRLTVT.

This clonotype was counted a few times. The chain recombines TRBV12-3 or TRBV12-4 with TRBJ2-7; D remains ambiguous. This CDR3 region has 17 residues. The V gene lost 0 bases and the J gene lost 0 bases, with 15 bases spanning the gap. Here the CDR3 DNA reads TGTGCCAGCAGTTTAGCGGGAAGCCGCAGGAGCTCCTACGAGCAGTACTTC. Residues: CASSLAGSRRSSYEQYF.

The V gene is TRBV7-9, the J gene TRBJ2-7; D not resolved. V was cut by 4 bases and J by 1 base, with 14 bases left in between. Germline loops: CDR1 SEHNR, CDR2 FQNEAQ (reference sequence). The CDR3 covers 15 residues. The CDR3 DNA reads TGTGCCAGCAGCTCCCTAAGTGCCCCTTCCTACGAGCAGTACTTC. Its protein is CASSSLSAPSYEQYF.

Note on this clonotype: Just one base apart from a much larger clone, this may be a read error. This sequence joins TRBV27 and TRBJ2-3; D remains unclear. The CDR3 consists of 15 residues. The V end lost 1 base, the J end lost 0 bases, and 8 bases lay between the germline ends. From germline, CDR1 is MNHEY and CDR2 SMNVEV (reference sequence). CDR3 amino acids: CASSLLWPSTDTQYF. In DNA, the CDR3 is TGTGCCAGCAGTTTATTGTGGCCGAGCACAGATACGCAGTATTTT.

This clonotype was seen a handful of times. This chain links TRBV11-2 with TRBJ2-7; D perhaps matches TRBD2 (5 bases). V shed 1 base and J shed 7 bases, with 20 bases lying between them. There are 16 residues in the CDR3. Germline CDR1 is SGHAT and CDR2 is FQNNGV. CDR3 coding DNA: TGTGCCAGCAGCTTAGTCGGTTGGCGACCCGAGGGAGAGCAGTACTTC. Its protein product is CASSLVGWRPEGEQYF.

The chain joins TRBV20-1 to TRBJ2-3; D ambiguous. Per the germline V gene, CDR1 is DFQATT and CDR2 is SNEGSKA (reference sequence). Trimming cost V 1 base and J 4 bases, with 9 bases left between them. This CDR3 comprises 13 residues. Written as DNA, the CDR3 is TGCAGTGCTAGAGGTGGGAACTCAGATACGCAGTATTTT. Encoded protein: CSARGGNSDTQYF.

The chain links TRBV2 to TRBJ2-1, with D uncertain. V shed 8 bases and J shed 6 bases, with 8 bases lying between them. CDR3 length: 11 amino acids. In germline, CDR1 is SNHLY, CDR2 FYNNEI. CDR3 sequence reads: CASAASNEQFF. CDR3 nucleotide sequence: TGTGCCAGCGCTGCATCCAATGAGCAGTTCTTC.

The chain combines TRBV2 with TRBJ1-1; 9 nucleotides align to TRBD1. The CDR3 covers 14 residues. J gave up 5 bases and V 6 bases, and 7 bases lay outside the gene matches. CDR1 is SNHLY and CDR2 is FYNNEI in the germline V gene. The DNA for the CDR3 is TGTGCCAGCAGGCGAGACAGGGGGGAGACTGAAGCTTTCTTT. It translates to CASRRDRGETEAFF.

Only a few counts were recorded for this clonotype. The gene calls are TRBV29-1 and TRBJ2-1; TRBD2 might be the D (6 bases). CDR1 and CDR2 (germline): SQVTM, ANQGSEA. This CDR3 is built from 14 residues. V was trimmed by 5 bases and J by 1 base, leaving 12 bases between them. For the CDR3, the DNA is TGCAGCGTTCTTAGCGGAACTTCCTACAATGAGCAGTTCTTC. Translated: CSVLSGTSYNEQFF.

The V call is TRBV7-2, the J call TRBJ1-1; TRBD1 aligns across 10 bases. This CDR3 has 14 residues. Germline CDR1 and CDR2: SGHTA and FQGNSA. Trimming cost V 5 bases and J 5 bases; bases outside gene matches: 5. CDR3 sequence: CASSIRDRGTEAFF. The DNA for the CDR3 is TGTGCCAGCAGCATCCGGGACAGGGGAACTGAAGCTTTCTTT.

This clonotype was seen more than once but under ten times. The chain is built from TRBV3-1 and TRBJ2-7; D could derive from TRBD1 or TRBD2 (5 bases each). The V end was cut by 6 bases, the J end by 6 bases, with 12 bases between. Germline loops: CDR1 LGHDT, CDR2 YNNKEL (reference sequence). The CDR3 runs to 12 residues. For the CDR3, the DNA is TGTGCCAGCAGTCGGGACGCAGTCGAGCAGTACTTC. Its translation: CASSRDAVEQYF.

About this clonotype: The germline gene is not matched at one end of the junction; a read error may be the cause. The chain recombines TRBV6-1 with TRBJ2-7; the match to TRBD1 covers 7 bases. The germline V gene encodes CDR1 MNHNS and CDR2 SASEGT. The CDR3 is 14 amino acids. Here the CDR3 reads CATSEGQGAYEQYF. For the CDR3, the DNA is TGTGCCACCAGTGAAGGGCAGGGGGCCTACGAGCAGTACTTC.

The chain links TRBV2 to TRBJ2-1; no reliable D call. The CDR3 is made up of 14 amino acids. The V end was cut by 7 bases, the J end by 0 bases, with 10 bases between. The germline CDR1 and CDR2 sequences are SNHLY and FYNNEI. CDR3 loop: CASKGAGSYNEQFF. CDR3 DNA: TGTGCCAGCAAGGGCGCCGGCTCCTACAATGAGCAGTTCTTC.

The rearrangement uses TRBV5-1 and TRBJ2-7; no reliable D call. The CDR3 is made up of 15 amino acids. Per germline, CDR1 SGHRS and CDR2 YFSETQ. V was pared by 5 bases and J by 0 bases, with 15 bases between. The CDR3 sequence: CASRPFSRSSYEQYF. The DNA for the CDR3 is TGCGCCAGCAGACCCTTTAGCAGGAGCTCCTACGAGCAGTACTTC.

This clonotype was counted only a few times. The V gene is TRBV12-3 or TRBV12-4, the J gene TRBJ2-1, with a possible D match to TRBD1 (5 bases). This CDR3 is 14 amino acids long. Between the trimmed V and J ends, which lost 3 bases and 7 bases, there was a span of 13 bases. The chain's CDR3 is CASSFLNKGNEQFF. CDR3 nucleotides: TGTGCCAGCAGTTTCCTCAACAAGGGGAATGAGCAGTTCTTC.

The chain links TRBV27 to TRBJ1-5; D might be TRBD1 (5 bases). This CDR3 spans 15 amino acids. From germline, CDR1 is MNHEY and CDR2 SMNVEV (reference sequence). Trimming cost V 2 bases and J 4 bases, with 12 bases left between them. CDR3 bases: TGTGCCAGCAGTTTAGCAGGGCAGAATAATCAGCCCCAGCATTTT. Protein: CASSLAGQNNQPQHF.

The chain couples TRBV7-6 to TRBJ1-2; D ambiguous. Germline V gene lookup returns CDR1 SGHVS and CDR2 FNYEAQ. V was clipped by 5 bases and J by 8 bases, with 18 bases between them. This CDR3 contains 14 residues. The CDR3 bases are TGTGCCAGCAGCCCCGAGCCCTATCGAATGGGCTACACCTTC. It encodes CASSPEPYRMGYTF.

The sample holds a few counts of this clonotype. This sequence joins TRBV28 and TRBJ2-4; maybe TRBD2 (6 bases). This CDR3 has 14 residues. Deletions cut 6 bases from V and 4 bases from J, with 13 bases between. The germline V gene has CDR1 MDHEN and CDR2 SYDVKM. CDR3 residues: CASRTPGGKNIQYF. The CDR3 region has the DNA TGTGCCAGCAGGACCCCAGGAGGGAAAAACATTCAGTACTTC.

This clonotype showed up many times. The V and J genes are TRBV7-2 and TRBJ1-5; D is undetermined. The CDR3 runs 12 residues. Trimming cost V 3 bases and J 4 bases, with 4 bases left between them. Germline CDR1 SGHTA, CDR2 FQGNSA. CDR3 DNA sequence: TGTGCCAGCAGCTTCCAAAATCAGCCCCAGCATTTT. Amino acids: CASSFQNQPQHF.

This clonotype has just a few counts. J is TRBJ2-1 and V is TRBV6-2 or TRBV6-3; D might be TRBD1 (5 bases). The CDR3 is 14 amino acids. Per the germline V gene, CDR1 is MNHEY and CDR2 is SVGEGT. The V end was cut by 6 bases, the J end by 1 base, with 10 bases between. The CDR3 nucleotides are TGTGCCAGCAGGAGTTCAGGGTCCTACAATGAGCAGTTCTTC. Protein sequence: CASRSSGSYNEQFF.

This sequence joins TRBV7-3 and TRBJ2-3, with 12 positions matching TRBD2. This CDR3 comprises 17 residues. Looked up from germline, CDR1 is SGHTA and CDR2 is FQGTGA. After removal of 5 bases from V and 6 bases from J, the junction contained 12 bases not matched to a gene. CDR3 residues: CASSPQHLAGGPDTQYF. The DNA for the CDR3 is TGTGCCAGCAGCCCCCAGCATCTAGCGGGAGGGCCGGATACGCAGTATTTT.

The chain has TRBV6-2 or TRBV6-3 and TRBJ1-2; 9 bases match TRBD1. With 6 bases clipped from V and 1 base from J, the junction kept 9 bases outside the gene matches. In germline, CDR1 is MNHEY, CDR2 SVGEGT. This CDR3 comprises 16 residues. In DNA form, the CDR3 reads TGTGCCAGCAGGCCCGGGACAGGGAGAAGTAACTATGGCTACACCTTC. Protein: CASRPGTGRSNYGYTF.

V is TRBV6-5 and J is TRBJ1-2; D gene ambiguous. Germline CDR1 reads MNHEY; CDR2 reads SVGAGI. V was trimmed by 3 bases and J by 4 bases, leaving 15 bases between them. The CDR3 contains 15 residues. The CDR3 DNA reads as TGTGCCAGCAGTTATGGACCACACCCGATCTATGGCTACACCTTC. This translates into CASSYGPHPIYGYTF.